Below are 6 T cell receptor beta chains sequenced from a single sample in a study of T cells expressing NK-cell markers. TCRdb reprocessed the 5' RACE reads and keeps a single row for each CDR3 protein, giving no DNA. The table counts hundreds of thousands of distinct CDR3 sequences; under 6.5% lies in the top ten. Sample: blood T cells: a sorted CD56 or NKG2C T cell subset, CD4+ or CD8+ T cells, or bulk PBMC T cells (not recorded which). The source is a man between 18 and 69 years old in good health.

V and J are TRBV20-1 and TRBJ1-1; TCRdb outputs TRBD1, but without DNA this stays unchecked. The CDR3 has 13 residues. CDR1 is DFQATT, CDR2 SNEGSKA, per germline (reference sequence). The CDR3 reads CSARDQGPTEAFF.

This sequence joins TRBV10-1 and TRBJ2-7; TCRdb's D call, TRBD1, is unchecked because there is no DNA. The CDR3 has 19 residues. The germline V gene has CDR1 WNHNN and CDR2 SYGVQD (reference sequence). CDR3 sequence: CASTHLVRPSGTGNNEQYF.

V and J are TRBV19 and TRBJ2-3; TCRdb proposes TRBD1, but this gene call is untestable without DNA. The CDR3 runs to 13 residues. Per the germline V gene, CDR1 is LNHDA and CDR2 is SQIVND (reference sequence). CDR3 protein: CASRQGKADTQYF. The full variable domain, in which reference TRBV19 and TRBJ2-3 provide the parts outside the CDR3, is DGGITQSPKYLFRKEGQNVTLSCEQNLNHDAMYWYRQDPGQGLRLIYYSQIVNDFQKGDIAEGYSVSREKKESFPLTVTSAQKNPTAFYLCASRQGKADTQYFGPGTRLTVL.

The rearrangement uses TRBV11-3 and TRBJ2-1; TCRdb calls TRBD2, which cannot be checked without DNA. Germline V gives CDR1 SGHNT, CDR2 YENEEA. The CDR3 consists of 15 residues. The CDR3 protein is CASSSGLAAYNEQFF.

This chain connects TRBV15 to TRBJ2-3; the D call of TRBD2 rests on TCRdb alone, since no DNA is present to check it. The CDR3 consists of 15 residues. In germline, CDR1 is LNHNV, CDR2 YYDKDF (reference sequence). The CDR3 loop reads CATSGGTSGIDTQYF.

This chain connects TRBV12-3 or TRBV12-4 to TRBJ1-3; TCRdb indicates TRBD1, and absent DNA this call remains unverified. This CDR3 has 15 residues. The CDR3 spells CASSPKGATGNTIYF.